Following are 16 T cell receptor beta chains from one sample sequenced in a study of control samples from healthy donors and cancer patients. TCRdb's table, derived via immunoSEQ multiplex PCR, lists solely in-frame clones and lacks some. The sample yields more than 60,000 clones, about 90% seen once. Sequenced input: PBMCs. These receptor sequences come from a man aged 55 to 69 with colorectal cancer.

This chain uses TRBV3-1 (or the pseudogene TRBV3-2) with TRBJ2-2, with D unclear. V lost 11 bases, J lost 6 bases, and 16 bases lay in between. Germline V gene data show CDR1 as LGHDT and CDR2 as YNNKEL (reference sequence). The CDR3 is 13 residues long. The CDR3 DNA reads as TGTGCCGCCCGGGCCGGCGGTTCCGGGGAGCTGTTTTTT. Translation: CAARAGGSGELFF.

Here the CDR3 DNA reads TGTGCCAGCAGTTACATTTGGGGGACCGGGGAGCTGTTTTTT. It specifies CASSYIWGTGELFF. The chain is built from TRBV6-5 and TRBJ2-2; D may be TRBD1 or TRBD2 (5 bases each). V was shortened by 2 bases and J by 5 bases, with 9 bases between the two germline ends. CDR1 is MNHEY, CDR2 SVGAGI, per germline. The CDR3 loop spans 14 amino acids.

The rearrangement links TRBV30 to TRBJ1-3; D uncertain. Germline loops: CDR1 GTSNPN, CDR2 SVGIG (reference sequence). The CDR3 contains 12 residues. Trimming took 7 bases from V and 1 from J, leaving 8 bases between them. The CDR3, as DNA: TGTGCCTTCGGGGTTTCTGGAAACACCATATATTTT. It specifies CAFGVSGNTIYF.

This rearrangement joins TRBV6-8 to TRBJ1-5; the D gene is possibly TRBD1 (6 bases). The CDR3 is made up of 15 amino acids. Per the germline V gene, CDR1 is MNHGY and CDR2 is SAAAGT. V was pared by 10 bases and J by 3 bases, with 19 bases between. The CDR3 protein is CATPRGAGDNQPQHF. Written as DNA, the CDR3 is TGTGCCACCCCGCGGGGGGCTGGAGACAATCAGCCCCAGCATTTT.

The rearrangement links TRBV7-2 to TRBJ2-1; D is unclear. CDR3 length equals 15 residues. Germline lookup yields CDR1 SGHTA and CDR2 FQGNSA. V was shortened by 4 bases and J by 8 bases, with 18 bases between the two germline ends. The CDR3: CASSSPGQETHEQFF. DNA of the CDR3: TGTGCCAGCAGCTCTCCGGGCCAAGAAACGCATGAGCAGTTCTTC.

The CDR3: CASSPQGYTDTQYF. Written as DNA, the CDR3 is TGTGCCAGCAGTCCCCAGGGATACACAGATACGCAGTATTTT. This rearrangement joins TRBV5-4 to TRBJ2-3, with a weak D call TRBD1 (5 bases). V was pared by 5 bases and J by 2 bases, with 12 bases between. The V gene's germline CDR1 is SGHNT and CDR2 YYREEE (reference sequence). The CDR3 spans 14 residues.

In nucleotides, the CDR3 is TGTGCCAGCTCACCACCGGGAGCGGCGTTAATGGAAAAACTGTTTTTT. As protein: CASSPPGAALMEKLFF. The V call is TRBV18, the J call TRBJ1-4; D is uncertain. Trimming stripped 0 bases from V and 8 bases from J, with 16 bases between. Germline V gene lookup returns CDR1 KGHSH and CDR2 LQKENI. The CDR3 sequence is 16 residues long.

The genes are TRBV30 and TRBJ2-5; D remains unclear. Germline V lookup: CDR1 GTSNPN, CDR2 SVGIG (reference sequence). The V gene lost 3 bases and the J gene lost 5 bases, with 13 bases spanning the gap. The CDR3 has 13 amino acids. The CDR3 loop reads CAWRTLPVETQYF. The CDR3 nucleotides read TGTGCCTGGAGGACCCTACCGGTGGAGACCCAGTACTTC.

This chain uses TRBV6-5 with TRBJ1-2; D gene uncertain. The CDR3 has 13 residues. V lost 5 bases and J lost 6, with 13 bases in between. Germline assignment: CDR1 MNHEY and CDR2 SVGAGI. The CDR3 nucleotides are TGTGCCAGCAGTCTCCGACGGAGGGATGGCTACACCTTC. Translating it yields CASSLRRRDGYTF.

This sequence joins TRBV6-5 and TRBJ2-7, with 7 bases fitting TRBD1. The CDR3 loop spans 15 amino acids. V lost 6 bases and J lost 2; bases outside the gene matches: 10. Germline V gives CDR1 MNHEY, CDR2 SVGAGI. The CDR3 spells CASSARTGDPYEQYF. For the CDR3, the DNA is TGTGCCAGCAGCGCACGCACAGGGGACCCCTACGAGCAGTACTTC.

The genes are TRBV4-2 and TRBJ2-5, with 7 nucleotides matching TRBD2. The CDR3 runs to 16 residues. Germline lookup yields CDR1 LGHNA and CDR2 YNFKEQ. The junction had 9 bases not matched to a gene; V was cut back by 3 bases and J by 2 bases. In nucleotides, the CDR3 is TGTGCCAGCAGCCAGCGGGGTGCTAGCGGACAAGAGACCCAGTACTTC. This translates into CASSQRGASGQETQYF.

This clone appeared a few times. CDR3 sequence reads: CATRRDRVTEAFF. In DNA, the CDR3 is TGTGCCACTCGCCGGGACAGGGTTACTGAAGCTTTCTTT. This chain joins TRBV5-8 and TRBJ1-1, with TRBD1 identical over 9 bases. Germline CDR1 SGHTS, CDR2 YDEGEE. After removal of 9 bases from V and 5 bases from J, the junction contained 8 bases not matched to a gene. The CDR3 is made up of 13 amino acids.

This chain joins TRBV5-1 and TRBJ2-3; D is undetermined. Germline V lookup: CDR1 SGHRS, CDR2 YFSETQ. V was shortened by 0 bases and J by 0 bases, with 5 bases between the two germline ends. CDR3 size: 14 residues. The CDR3 is CASSLVRSTDTQYF. DNA of the CDR3: TGCGCCAGCAGCTTGGTACGGAGCACAGATACGCAGTATTTT.

This rearrangement joins TRBV5-8 to TRBJ1-3; 7 bases line up with TRBD1. Germline loops: CDR1 SGHTS, CDR2 YDEGEE. Unmatched junction bases numbered 5, after V lost 3 bases and J lost 2 bases. The CDR3 totals 15 residues. The CDR3 nucleotides are TGTGCCAGCAGCTCCGACAGGGTACCTGGAAACACCATATATTTT. This gives the protein CASSSDRVPGNTIYF. The full variable domain, with the rest looked up from reference TRBV5-8 and TRBJ1-3, is EAGVTQSPTHLIKTRGQQATLRCSPISGHTSVYWYQQALGLGLQFLLWYDEGEERNRGNFPPRFSGRQFPNYSSELNVNALELEDSALYLCASSSDRVPGNTIYFGEGSWLTVV.

CDR3: CASSLGDGPNQPQHF. DNA for the CDR3: TGTGCCAGCAGCTTAGGAGACGGACCTAATCAGCCCCAGCATTTT. This rearrangement joins TRBV7-2 to TRBJ1-5, with D uncertain. The CDR3 is made up of 15 amino acids. Trimming shortened V by 1 base and J by 4 bases, and 11 bases separated the two germline ends. Per germline, CDR1 SGHTA and CDR2 FQGNSA.

This clone showed up just once. No DNA is shown, since the ends of the CDR3 on it are uncertain; the CDR3 is the one TCRdb lists. V is TRBV30 and J is TRBJ1-2. Both ends counted, the CDR3 spans 8 residues. Per the germline V gene, CDR1 is GTSNPN and CDR2 is SVGIG (reference sequence). The CDR3 region is CAWAGGTF.